What follows are 21 T cell receptor beta chains derived from one specimen sequenced in a study of a mutant IDH1 vaccine in newly diagnosed glioma. Time point: week 47, end of study. A 20-mer mutant IDH1 peptide at 300 ug was injected subcutaneously with topical imiquimod. Using immunoSEQ multiplex PCR, the repertoire was profiled, and TCRdb retains in-frame clones only, with some absent. The sample carries fewer than 45,000 clones, roughly 82% recorded once. These receptors have no identified antigens. Source: PBMCs, taken from a glioma patient whose treatment included an IDH1 peptide vaccine. The receptors stem from a man between 18 and 35 years old with glioma. Some clones in this sample may be carry-over from other donors' samples.

The gene calls are TRBV4-3 and TRBJ1-1; D gene ambiguous. The CDR3 extends over 13 amino acids. Germline lookup yields CDR1 LGHNA and CDR2 YSLEER. V lost 4 bases, J lost 2 bases, and 8 bases lay in between. The CDR3 region is CASSPDTNTEAFF. CDR3 in DNA: TGCGCCAGCAGCCCCGACACTAACACTGAAGCTTTCTTT.

The CDR3 sequence: CASSLSAAGSYPYEQYF. In DNA form, the CDR3 reads TGTGCCAGCTCATTGTCGGCTGCGGGCTCCTACCCTTACGAGCAGTACTTC. The V call is TRBV18, the J call TRBJ2-7; D might be TRBD2 (5 bases). Between the trimmed V and J ends, which lost 5 bases and 4 bases, there was a span of 24 bases. Germline V lookup: CDR1 KGHSH, CDR2 LQKENI. There are 17 residues in the CDR3.

In nucleotides, the CDR3 is TGCGCCAGCCTACAAGGGGGCAATCAGCCCCAGCATTTT. This translates into CASLQGGNQPQHF. This chain uses TRBV10-2 with TRBJ1-5; the D gene is possibly TRBD1 (5 bases). Germline lookup yields CDR1 WSHSY and CDR2 SAAADI. V lost 8 bases and J 2 bases, leaving 10 bases between the germline ends. The CDR3 runs 13 residues.

This clone was observed a handful of times. The chain employs TRBV29-1 and TRBJ1-2, with D hard to call. CDR1 SQVTM and CDR2 ANQGSEA come from the germline V gene. The CDR3 length is 13 residues. With 3 bases removed from V and 4 bases from J, the gap between germline ends came to 12 bases. The CDR3 loop is CSVDGESSYGYTF. In DNA, the CDR3 is TGCAGCGTTGATGGGGAATCCTCCTATGGCTACACCTTC.

The V call is TRBV29-1, the J call TRBJ1-1; 7 bases map to TRBD1. CDR3 length equals 16 residues. Looked up from germline, CDR1 is SQVTM and CDR2 is ANQGSEA. The V and J ends lost 4 bases and 5 bases, in that order; junction bases with no gene match: 16. CDR3: CSVVGWAEQGWTEAFF. CDR3 nucleotides: TGCAGCGTTGTAGGTTGGGCTGAACAGGGGTGGACTGAAGCTTTCTTT. The full variable domain, completed using reference TRBV29-1 and TRBJ1-1, is SAVISQKPSRDICQRGTSLTIQCQVDSQVTMMFWYRQQPGQSLTLIATANQGSEATYESGFVIDKFPISRPNLTFSTLTVSNMSPEDSSIYLCSVVGWAEQGWTEAFFGQGTRLTVV.

V is TRBV30 and J is TRBJ1-1; D possibly corresponds to TRBD1 (5 bases). The CDR3 contains 13 residues. CDR1 and CDR2 (germline): GTSNPN, SVGIG (reference sequence). V dropped 2 bases and J dropped 5 bases, with 12 bases sitting between them. The CDR3 loop reads CAWSRRGLTEAFF. The CDR3 DNA reads as TGTGCCTGGAGTAGGAGGGGTTTGACTGAAGCTTTCTTT.

The chain combines TRBV5-4 with TRBJ2-5, with D unclear. The germline V and J ends were trimmed by 1 base and 4 bases, with 8 bases remaining between them. The CDR3 is made up of 13 amino acids. Germline CDR1 is SGHNT and CDR2 is YYREEE (reference sequence). CDR3 nucleotide sequence: TGTGCCAGCAGCTTGTGGCAGCGAGAGACCCAGTACTTC. Its protein product is CASSLWQRETQYF.

The rearrangement joins TRBV6-5 to TRBJ2-2; 7 positions agree with TRBD1. Germline V lookup: CDR1 MNHEY, CDR2 SVGAGI. V dropped 0 bases and J dropped 6; count of bases not matched to a gene: 4. The CDR3 covers 15 residues. CDR3 DNA: TGTGCCAGCAGTTACTCTGACAGGGCCCCCGGGGAGCTGTTTTTT. It encodes CASSYSDRAPGELFF.

The chain employs TRBV4-2 and TRBJ2-1, with 9 bases fitting TRBD1. The CDR3 extends over 16 amino acids. V shed 6 bases and J 4 bases; nucleotides not matched to a gene: 10. The germline gives CDR1 LGHNA, CDR2 YNFKEQ. The CDR3 region is CASRATGTGLYNEQFF. CDR3 coding DNA: TGTGCCAGCAGGGCTACCGGGACAGGGCTTTACAATGAGCAGTTCTTC.

The rearrangement links TRBV9 to TRBJ2-7; 10 bases are shared with TRBD1. Germline CDR1 and CDR2: SGDLS and YYNGEE. This CDR3 is 13 amino acids long. V trimming: 4 bases; J trimming: 5 bases; junction bases outside the gene matches: 3. CDR3 nucleotide sequence: TGTGCCAGCAGCACCGGACAGGGGGACGAGCAGTACTTC. Protein: CASSTGQGDEQYF.

This chain uses TRBV30 with TRBJ2-3; D is undetermined. V was cut by 0 bases and J by 4 bases, with 5 bases left in between. Germline CDR1 reads GTSNPN; CDR2 reads SVGIG (reference sequence). There are 12 residues in the CDR3. The CDR3 nucleotides read TGTGCCTGGAGTGTACCCCCAGATACGCAGTATTTT. Translated: CAWSVPPDTQYF.

This chain connects TRBV25-1 to TRBJ2-1, with D hard to call. The CDR3 is 16 residues long. The V gene lost 1 base and the J gene lost 10 bases, with 20 bases spanning the gap. Germline CDR1 and CDR2: MGHDK and SYGVNS. CDR3 loop: CASSESTHSLRREQFF. The CDR3, as DNA: TGTGCCAGCAGTGAATCGACTCACAGCCTCCGAAGAGAGCAGTTCTTC.

For the CDR3, the DNA is TGTGCCAGTGCCGTAGAGTCAACTAATGAAAAACTGTTTTTT. Its translation is CASAVESTNEKLFF. The chain links TRBV18 to TRBJ1-4; D call uncertain. CDR3 length: 14 amino acids. V lost 9 bases to trimming and J lost 0 bases, with 11 bases between them. The germline CDR1 and CDR2 sequences are KGHSH and LQKENI.

J is TRBJ1-1 and V is TRBV2; TRBD1 is a possible D gene (6 bases). The germline CDR1 and CDR2 sequences are SNHLY and FYNNEI. V was shortened by 0 bases and J by 4 bases, with 12 bases between the two germline ends. This CDR3 is built from 15 residues. The CDR3 loop reads CASSEARGRGTEAFF. DNA of the CDR3: TGTGCCAGCAGTGAAGCCAGGGGAAGAGGCACTGAAGCTTTCTTT.

The chain has TRBV30 and TRBJ2-5, with 8 bases matching TRBD1. CDR3 size: 16 residues. Trimming at V came to 0 bases and at J to 5 bases, leaving 11 bases not matched to a gene. Germline lookup yields CDR1 GTSNPN and CDR2 SVGIG (reference sequence). The CDR3, as DNA: TGTGCCTGGAGTGTAGGGACAGGCCTACTTTGGGAGACCCAGTACTTC. Its translation: CAWSVGTGLLWETQYF. Full variable domain (outside the CDR3, taken from reference TRBV30 and TRBJ2-5): SQTIHQWPATLVQPVGSPLSLECTVEGTSNPNLYWYRQAAGRGLQLLFYSVGIGQISSEVPQNLSASRPQDRQFILSSKKLLLSDSGFYLCAWSVGTGLLWETQYFGPGTRLLVL.

The chain employs TRBV5-4 and TRBJ2-3; tentative D call: TRBD2 (6 bases). Germline V gives CDR1 SGHNT, CDR2 YYREEE (reference sequence). This CDR3 has 17 residues. Trimming pared 0 bases from V and 0 bases from J, leaving 14 bases between. CDR3: CASSLAPGLTSTDTQYF. As DNA, the CDR3 is TGTGCCAGCAGCTTGGCCCCGGGACTTACTAGCACAGATACGCAGTATTTT.

The J gene is TRBJ1-5, the V gene TRBV19; D unresolved. V was shortened by 4 bases and J by 6 bases, with 7 bases between the two germline ends. The CDR3 has 12 amino acids. Germline CDR1 and CDR2: LNHDA and SQIVND (reference sequence). CDR3 amino acids: CASSNSFQPQHF. DNA of the CDR3: TGTGCCAGTAGTAACAGTTTTCAGCCCCAGCATTTT.

This rearrangement joins TRBV7-9 to TRBJ1-2; no clear D gene. The germline gives CDR1 SEHNR, CDR2 FQNEAQ (reference sequence). V was cut by 7 bases and J by 4 bases, with 13 bases left in between. The CDR3 is made up of 13 amino acids. The CDR3 DNA is TGTGCCAGCACCACCCCCGGTTCCTATGGCTACACCTTC. Translated, it gives CASTTPGSYGYTF. The complete variable domain, with remaining parts taken from reference TRBV7-9 and TRBJ1-2, reads DTGVSQNPRHKITKRGQNVTFRCDPISEHNRLYWYRQTLGQGPEFLTYFQNEAQLEKSRLLSDRFSAERPKGSFSTLEIQRTEQGDSAMYLCASTTPGSYGYTFGSGTRLTVV.

This clone has just one count. The gene calls are TRBV6-5 and TRBJ2-7, with TRBD1 identical over 10 bases. V gave up 0 bases and J gave up 6 bases; unmatched junction bases: 5. The germline V gene has CDR1 MNHEY and CDR2 SVGAGI. This CDR3 region has 15 residues. CDR3 protein: CASSYSGTGVGEQYF. For the CDR3, the DNA is TGTGCCAGCAGTTACTCCGGGACAGGGGTCGGCGAGCAGTACTTC.

In the case of this clone: Germline and junction disagree at one end, which may indicate a read error. The chain carries TRBV30 and TRBJ1-3; no definite D call. The CDR3 has 11 residues. Germline CDR1 GTSNPN, CDR2 SVGIG (reference sequence). The CDR3 sequence: CAWSVQRQLSF. The CDR3 DNA reads TGTGCCTGGAGTGTACAGAGGCAGTTGAGTTTT. Full variable domain (remainder filled in from reference TRBV30 and TRBJ1-3): SQTIHQWPATLVQPVGSPLSLECTVEGTSNPNLYWYRQAAGRGLQLLFYSVGIGQISSEVPQNLSASRPQDRQFILSSKKLLLSDSGFYLCAWSVQRQLSFGEGSWLTVV.

The chain is built from TRBV30 and TRBJ1-5; TRBD1 agrees at 7 bases. CDR1 GTSNPN and CDR2 SVGIG come from the germline V gene (reference sequence). V was pared by 3 bases and J by 3 bases, with 5 bases of the junction left unmatched. CDR3 length: 14 amino acids. CDR3 DNA sequence: TGTGCCTGGAGCGCGGGACAGCTCAATCAGCCCCAGCATTTT. Translated: CAWSAGQLNQPQHF.